The 3 T cell receptor beta chains given below trace back to one sample, sequenced in a study of T cells in Graves' hyperthyroidism and ophthalmopathy. RNA transcripts were the template for amplifying TCR beta CDR3 regions. The primer set for the first-round RT-PCR of the TCR CDR3 was HTBI. MiXCR was run by TCRdb on the multiplex PCR reads, yielding one entry per CDR3 protein. There are 350,000 to 400,000 distinct CDR3 sequences in the sample; about 15% occur only once, and over 25% lies in the top ten. Sequencing was carried out using blood. These receptor sequences come from a woman younger than 45 with Graves' hyperthyroidism.

This CDR3 is CSVRKQTSYNEQFF. In DNA form, the CDR3 reads TGCAGCGTTAGGAAACAGACCTCCTACAATGAGCAGTTCTTC. The chain combines TRBV29-1 with TRBJ2-1; D uncertain. Per the germline V gene, CDR1 is SQVTM and CDR2 is ANQGSEA. The V end was cut by 5 bases, the J end by 0 bases, with 11 bases between. There are 14 residues in the CDR3.

This clonotype has just a few counts. V gene TRBV7-3 combines with J gene TRBJ2-1, with D possibly matching TRBD2 (6 bases). V lost 0 bases and J lost 7, with 19 bases in between. Germline V gives CDR1 SGHTA, CDR2 FQGTGA. CDR3 size: 17 residues. CDR3 residues: CASSLTVGGTEKNEQFF. CDR3 bases: TGTGCCAGCAGCTTAACAGTCGGCGGGACCGAAAAAAATGAGCAGTTCTTC.

There are many counts of this clonotype. The chain has TRBV20-1 and TRBJ2-7; 11 bases align to TRBD1. Germline V gene sequence: CDR1 DFQATT, CDR2 SNEGSKA (reference sequence). This CDR3 has 11 amino acids. The CDR3 sequence is CSGQGAYEQYF. CDR3 bases: TGCAGCGGACAGGGGGCGTACGAGCAGTACTTC.